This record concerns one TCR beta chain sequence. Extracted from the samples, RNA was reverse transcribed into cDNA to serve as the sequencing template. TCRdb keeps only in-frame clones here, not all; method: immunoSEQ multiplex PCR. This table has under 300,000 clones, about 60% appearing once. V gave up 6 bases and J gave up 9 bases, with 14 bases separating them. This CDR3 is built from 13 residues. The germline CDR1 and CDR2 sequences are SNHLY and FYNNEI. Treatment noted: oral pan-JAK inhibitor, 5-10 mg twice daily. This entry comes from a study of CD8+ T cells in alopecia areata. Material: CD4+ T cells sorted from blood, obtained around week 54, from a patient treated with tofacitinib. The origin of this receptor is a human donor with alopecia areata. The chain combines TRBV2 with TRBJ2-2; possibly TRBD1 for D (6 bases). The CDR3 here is CASSRTVARELFF. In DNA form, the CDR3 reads TGTGCCAGCAGCCGGACAGTCGCTCGGGAGCTGTTTTTT. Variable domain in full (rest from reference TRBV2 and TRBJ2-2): EPEVTQTPSHQVTQMGQEVILRCVPISNHLYFYWYRQILGQKVEFLVSFYNNEISEKSEIFDDQFSVERPDGSNFTLKIRSTKLEDSAMYFCASSRTVARELFFGEGSRLTVL.